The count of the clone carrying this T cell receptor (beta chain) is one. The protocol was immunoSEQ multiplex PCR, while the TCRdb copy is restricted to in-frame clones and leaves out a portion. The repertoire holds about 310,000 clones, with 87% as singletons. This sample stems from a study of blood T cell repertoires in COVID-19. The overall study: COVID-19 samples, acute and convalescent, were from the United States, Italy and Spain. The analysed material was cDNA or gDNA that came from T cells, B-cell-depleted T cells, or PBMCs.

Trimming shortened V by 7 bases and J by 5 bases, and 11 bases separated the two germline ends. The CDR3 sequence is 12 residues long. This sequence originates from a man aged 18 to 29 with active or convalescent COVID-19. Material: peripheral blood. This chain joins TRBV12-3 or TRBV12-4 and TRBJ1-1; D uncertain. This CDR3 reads CASTPVRTEAFF. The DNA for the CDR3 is TGTGCCAGCACCCCCGTTCGGACTGAAGCTTTCTTT.